The 2 T cell receptor beta chains below were found in one sample sequenced in a study of T-cell reconstitution after alpha-beta-depleted transplantation in children (dated by TCRdb to between 2015 and 2016). Library method: PCR. Reads for this sample came from an Illumina HiSeq 2500. TCR library preparation used molecular barcoding, with unique molecular identifiers applied to normalize quantification of the TCRbeta repertoire. TCRdb's own reprocessing of the public reads used fastp at Q25 and MiXCR and kept productive beta chains. Merged by CDR3 protein, the rows form single entries marked with the most common genes and DNA. The sample contains about 980,000 distinct CDR3 sequences, roughly 29% of them found a single time. Of the sample, 28% is held by the ten largest clones. The treatment or condition tag for this specimen amounts to: allogeneic hematopoietic cell transplantation with graft depleted of TCRalphabeta T cells and CD19 B cells.

The sample in question was PBMCs, mostly from graft donor cells, obtained 360 days after TCRalphabeta/CD19-depleted stem cell transplant. Receptor source: a boy less than two years old who had a stem cell transplant for SCID, so the T cells may come from the graft donor.

The V gene is TRBV6-2 or TRBV6-3, the J gene TRBJ2-1, with D unclear. CDR1 is MNHEY and CDR2 is SVGEGT in the germline V gene. The V end lost 5 bases, the J end lost 4 bases, and 21 bases lay between the germline ends. This CDR3 comprises 17 residues. In DNA form, the CDR3 reads TGTGCCAGCAGTGCCCTTCCTTTCGCGCACATATACAATGAGCAGTTCTTC. Translation: CASSALPFAHIYNEQFF.

This clonotype was counted a few times. This rearrangement joins TRBV5-1 to TRBJ2-1; D tentatively fits TRBD1 or TRBD2 (5 bases each). V gave up 0 bases and J gave up 5 bases, with 12 bases separating them. Germline V gene sequence: CDR1 SGHRS, CDR2 YFSETQ. This CDR3 comprises 15 residues. The CDR3 reads CASSLGQGDHNEQFF. The DNA of the CDR3 is TGCGCCAGCAGCTTGGGGCAAGGGGACCACAATGAGCAGTTCTTC.